Following are 18 T cell receptor beta chains from one sample sequenced in a study of CD8 T cells in ankylosing spondylitis. TCRdb recomputed calls from the 5' RACE reads with MiXCR, one row per CDR3 protein. The sample contains around 150,000 distinct CDR3 sequences, around 7.9% of which appear only once. Sequencing was done on a sample of blood, either unsorted or a sorted T cell fraction (not recorded which). These receptors came from a female donor with ankylosing spondylitis or in good health (not recorded which).

In its sample, this clonotype was seen many times. This chain uses TRBV11-2 with TRBJ2-1; tentative D call: TRBD2 (6 bases). Between the trimmed V and J ends, which lost 2 bases and 4 bases, there was a span of 9 bases. This CDR3 contains 14 residues. The germline V gene has CDR1 SGHAT and CDR2 FQNNGV. The CDR3 region is CASSLSGEYNEQFF. The CDR3 nucleotides read TGTGCCAGCAGCTTATCGGGAGAATACAATGAGCAGTTCTTC.

This clonotype was observed many times. The rearrangement joins TRBV6-4 to TRBJ2-3; the match to TRBD2 covers 12 bases. There are 15 residues in the CDR3. CDR1 MRHNA and CDR2 SNTAGT come from the germline V gene. With V trimmed by 2 bases and J by 5 bases, 2 bases remained unmatched. The CDR3: CASSDTSGGRDTQYF. In nucleotides, the CDR3 is TGTGCCAGCAGTGACACTAGCGGGGGGCGAGATACGCAGTATTTT.

This clonotype was observed at least ten times. This chain joins TRBV5-1 and TRBJ2-7; TRBD2 matches 9 bases. V lost 4 bases, J lost 6 bases, and 8 bases stayed unmatched. The CDR3 loop spans 14 amino acids. Germline CDR1 and CDR2: SGHRS and YFSETQ. CDR3 region: CASSTQTSGSEQYF. As DNA, the CDR3 is TGCGCCAGCAGCACGCAGACTAGCGGTAGCGAGCAGTACTTC.

The chain couples TRBV7-8 to TRBJ1-1, with D unresolved. This CDR3 has 12 residues. In germline, CDR1 is SGHVS, CDR2 FQNEAQ. V lost 6 bases, J lost 6 bases, and 11 bases lay in between. The CDR3 is CASRSRRSEAFF. CDR3 nucleotides: TGTGCCAGCAGGTCCCGGAGGTCTGAAGCTTTCTTT.

The chain couples TRBV20-1 to TRBJ1-1; TRBD1 matches 8 bases. The length of the CDR3 is 13 residues. The germline CDR1 and CDR2 sequences are DFQATT and SNEGSKA (reference sequence). Trimming removed 7 bases from V and 5 bases from J; junction bases left unmatched: 9. The CDR3 coding sequence is TGCAGTGTCAATCAGGGGGCGCGGACTGAAGCTTTCTTT. Its translation: CSVNQGARTEAFF.

This clonotype was observed many times. The V and J genes are TRBV5-1 and TRBJ2-7, with D possibly being TRBD2 (5 bases). Trimming cost V 4 bases and J 5 bases, with 19 bases left between them. Germline V gene sequence: CDR1 SGHRS, CDR2 YFSETQ. This CDR3 is built from 15 residues. DNA of the CDR3: TGCGCCAGCAGCCCGAGAAGCGGTCAGGTCGACGAGCAGTACTTC. This encodes CASSPRSGQVDEQYF.

This clonotype was observed many times. The chain has TRBV20-1 and TRBJ2-3, with 10 bases that match TRBD2. V was pared by 5 bases and J by 13 bases, with 6 bases of the junction left unmatched. CDR3 length equals 11 residues. CDR1 and CDR2 (germline): DFQATT, SNEGSKA (reference sequence). The CDR3 nucleotides are TGCAGTGCTCCGAGCGGGGGGGCCGAGTATTTT. It specifies CSAPSGGAEYF.

This clonotype was detected ten times or more. The genes are TRBV4-1 and TRBJ1-3; no clear D gene. V was shortened by 0 bases and J by 0 bases, with 12 bases between the two germline ends. This CDR3 is 17 amino acids long. Per the germline V gene, CDR1 is MGHRA and CDR2 is YSYEKL. The CDR3 DNA follows: TGCGCCAGCAGCCAAGATGATGCAGGTTTCTCTGGAAACACCATATATTTT. Its protein product is CASSQDDAGFSGNTIYF.

Ten or more counts support this clonotype. The chain links TRBV6-1 to TRBJ1-2, with a possible D match to TRBD1 (6 bases). Germline V gene sequence: CDR1 MNHNS, CDR2 SASEGT. V lost 2 bases, J lost 5 bases, and 9 bases lay in between. This CDR3 is built from 13 residues. CDR3 DNA: TGTGCCAGCAGTGAAAGCCAGGGGTATGGCTACACCTTC. The encoded protein is CASSESQGYGYTF.

This clonotype was detected ten times or more. This chain connects TRBV9 to TRBJ2-7; the match to TRBD1 covers 8 bases. Trimming removed 4 bases from V and 3 bases from J; junction bases left unmatched: 6. CDR1 is SGDLS, CDR2 YYNGEE, per germline. The CDR3 consists of 14 residues. The CDR3 loop is CASSPKQGGYEQYF. The CDR3 DNA reads TGTGCCAGCAGCCCCAAACAGGGGGGCTACGAGCAGTACTTC. Supplemented by reference TRBV9 and TRBJ2-7, the full variable domain reads DSGVTQTPKHLITATGQRVTLRCSPRSGDLSVYWYQQSLDQGLQFLIQYYNGEERAKGNILERFSAQQFPDLHSELNLSSLELGDSALYFCASSPKQGGYEQYFGPGTRLTVT.

Ten or more counts support this clonotype. The chain couples TRBV10-3 to TRBJ2-1; the match to TRBD1 covers 11 bases. This CDR3 is 14 amino acids long. Germline CDR1 and CDR2: ENHRY and SYGVKD. V trimming: 8 bases; J trimming: 8 bases; junction bases outside the gene matches: 8. The CDR3 region has the DNA TGTGCCATCGATGGGACAGGGGGTTCCGATGAGCAGTTCTTC. This gives the protein CAIDGTGGSDEQFF.

This clonotype has ten or more counts. This CDR3 is CASSLVGTGATAGASYEQYF. The CDR3 DNA follows: TGTGCCAGCAGCTTAGTTGGGACAGGGGCTACAGCGGGGGCATCCTACGAGCAGTACTTC. This sequence joins TRBV7-8 and TRBJ2-7, with TRBD1 matching over 10 bases. The CDR3 is 20 residues long. V shed 1 base and J 1 base; nucleotides not matched to a gene: 16. Germline V lookup: CDR1 SGHVS, CDR2 FQNEAQ. The whole variable domain, remainder taken from reference TRBV7-8 and TRBJ2-7, is GAGVSQSPRYKVAKRGQDVALRCDPISGHVSLFWYQQALGQGPEFLTYFQNEAQLDKSGLPSDRFFAERPEGSVSTLKIQRTQQEDSAVYLCASSLVGTGATAGASYEQYFGPGTRLTVT.

This clonotype was picked up many times. The chain recombines TRBV5-1 with TRBJ1-3, with D possibly TRBD1 on 5 matching bases. The CDR3 is 14 amino acids. Per germline, CDR1 SGHRS and CDR2 YFSETQ. Trimming stripped 3 bases from V and 0 bases from J, with 7 bases between. The CDR3 region is CASSSGYSGNTIYF. CDR3 nucleotides: TGCGCCAGCAGCTCAGGGTACTCTGGAAACACCATATATTTT.

This clonotype was counted at least ten times. The J gene is TRBJ2-2, the V gene TRBV20-1, with D hard to call. The CDR3 contains 14 residues. Deletions cut 4 bases from V and 0 bases from J, with 9 bases between. Germline V gives CDR1 DFQATT, CDR2 SNEGSKA (reference sequence). The CDR3 spells CSATTDANTGELFF. The CDR3 DNA sequence: TGCAGTGCTACAACTGATGCGAACACCGGGGAGCTGTTTTTT.

Turning to this clonotype: Given a much more abundant clone one base away, this may be a read error. The chain uses TRBV7-8 and TRBJ2-2; D remains unclear. CDR3 length equals 13 residues. In germline, CDR1 is SGHVS, CDR2 FQNEAQ. For the CDR3, the DNA is TGTGCCAACAGCTTTTTGCTCCCCGGGGAGCTGTTTTTT. This gives the protein CANSFLLPGELFF.

This clonotype was picked up many times. V usage is TRBV5-1 and J usage is TRBJ2-5; no reliable D call. Deletions cut 6 bases from V and 1 base from J, with 10 bases between. Germline CDR1 is SGHRS and CDR2 is YFSETQ. The CDR3 is 13 amino acids. As DNA, the CDR3 is TGCGCCAGCAAGGCGACGATCCAAGAGACCCAGTACTTC. Residues: CASKATIQETQYF.

This clonotype was recorded many times. Here the CDR3 DNA reads TGCAGTCCCCACCAAGGGGGGTACACTGAAGCTTTCTTT. Its translation is CSPHQGGYTEAFF. The V gene is TRBV20-1, the J gene TRBJ1-1; perhaps TRBD1 as D (6 bases). Germline CDR1 and CDR2: DFQATT and SNEGSKA (reference sequence). The V end lost 8 bases, the J end lost 3 bases, and 16 bases lay between the germline ends. CDR3 length equals 13 residues.

J is TRBJ1-1 and V is TRBV6-1, with TRBD1 matching 9 bases. CDR3 size: 13 residues. Trimming took 6 bases from V and 4 from J; bases not matched to a gene: 3. The germline CDR1 and CDR2 sequences are MNHNS and SASEGT. This CDR3 is CASRRQGGTEAFF. The CDR3 region has the DNA TGTGCCAGCAGGAGACAGGGGGGCACTGAAGCTTTCTTT.